This T cell receptor beta chain was sequenced for a study of blood T cell repertoires in COVID-19. Study-level background: Italy, Spain and the United States were the sources of the convalescent and acute COVID-19 samples. T cells, B-cell-depleted T cells, or PBMCs supplied cDNA or gDNA.

V was trimmed by 8 bases and J by 3 bases, leaving 20 bases between them. This CDR3 region has 15 residues. From germline, CDR1 is MNHEY and CDR2 SVGAGI. Original data processing: Amplification of reference gene primers was used by the study to estimate nucleated cell counts. The repertoire was sequenced with immunoSEQ multiplex PCR; TCRdb's copy has only in-frame clones and lacks some. V and J calls and clone size follow that table, whereas D and trimming were derived from the DNA. The sample lists 100,000 to 140,000 clones, approximately 88% seen once, with 4.5% to 5% in the top ten. Sequencing used peripheral blood. The clonotype comes from a man between 35 and 55 years old with active or convalescent COVID-19. This sequence joins TRBV6-5 and TRBJ2-7; the D gene is possibly TRBD1 (5 bases). The CDR3 DNA reads as TGTGCCAGCCTAAGATACGTGGGGCCCCTCTACGAGCAGTACTTC. Protein sequence: CASLRYVGPLYEQYF.